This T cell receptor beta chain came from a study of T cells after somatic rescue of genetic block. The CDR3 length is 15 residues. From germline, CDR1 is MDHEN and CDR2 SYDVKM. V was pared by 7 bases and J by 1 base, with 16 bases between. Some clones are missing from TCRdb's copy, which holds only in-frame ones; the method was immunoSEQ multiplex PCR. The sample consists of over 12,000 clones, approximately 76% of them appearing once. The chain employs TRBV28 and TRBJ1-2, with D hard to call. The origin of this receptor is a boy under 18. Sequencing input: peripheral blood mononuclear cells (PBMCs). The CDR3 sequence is CASKHSDRINYGYTF. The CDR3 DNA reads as TGTGCCAGCAAACATTCGGACCGCATTAACTATGGCTACACCTTC.